The sequence of this TCR beta chain was determined in a study of technical replicates of blood from a few donors. This CDR3 region has 17 residues. Germline loops: CDR1 SNHLY, CDR2 FYNNEI. The V gene lost 6 bases and the J gene lost 2 bases, with 22 bases spanning the gap. Repertoires were generated with immunoSEQ multiplex PCR, while TCRdb's copy carries only in-frame clones and drops some. The sample consists of thousands of clones, 75% to 90% of them appearing once. Only a few counts were recorded for this clone. The sequenced material came from PBMCs. This receptor was obtained from a human donor in good health. The gene calls are TRBV2 and TRBJ1-2, with D possibly TRBD1 on 5 matching bases. CDR3 in amino acids: CASSALGREGENYGYTF. The CDR3, as DNA: TGTGCCAGCAGCGCCTTGGGCAGGGAGGGAGAAAACTATGGCTACACCTTC.